This TCR beta chain was captured in a study of blood T cell repertoires in COVID-19. Produced via immunoSEQ multiplex PCR; TCRdb's table is partial and in-frame only. The profile shows 150,000 to 200,000 clones, about 86% of them singletons. This clone is a singleton in its sample. This TCR derives from a woman of 80 years or more with acute or convalescent COVID-19. Sequenced material: peripheral blood.

In DNA form, the CDR3 reads TGTGCCAGTCTCCTTGAGTCTCAAGGAGAAAACACTGAAGCTTTCTTT. This encodes CASLLESQGENTEAFF. This chain connects TRBV19 to TRBJ1-1; D is ambiguous. Looked up from germline, CDR1 is LNHDA and CDR2 is SQIVND (reference sequence). This CDR3 spans 16 amino acids. V shed 8 bases and J shed 2 bases, with 21 bases lying between them. The complete variable domain, with remaining parts taken from reference TRBV19 and TRBJ1-1, reads DGGITQSPKYLFRKEGQNVTLSCEQNLNHDAMYWYRQDPGQGLRLIYYSQIVNDFQKGDIAEGYSVSREKKESFPLTVTSAQKNPTAFYLCASLLESQGENTEAFFGQGTRLTVV.